These 4 T cell receptor beta chains originate from one sample sequenced in a study of OX40 agonist ivuxolimab in advanced cancers. TCRdb's table, derived via immunoSEQ multiplex PCR, lists solely in-frame clones and lacks some. Of some 21,000 clones listed, approximately 91% are singletons. The sample consisted of CD4+ or CD8+ T cells sorted from blood, taken in a trial of the OX40 agonist ivuxolimab. Every receptor here comes from an adult with an advanced solid tumor such as melanoma, head and neck, liver or kidney cancer.

This clone was picked up one time. The genes are TRBV29-1 and TRBJ2-7; 9 bases are a match to TRBD1. The germline V gene encodes CDR1 SQVTM and CDR2 ANQGSEA. This CDR3 comprises 14 residues. The trim removed 3 bases at V and 3 bases at J, leaving 6 bases unmatched. The CDR3 spells CSVEGQGGIYEQYF. The CDR3 bases are TGCAGCGTTGAGGGACAGGGAGGTATCTACGAGCAGTACTTC.

The V call is TRBV7-6, the J call TRBJ2-7; D may be TRBD2 (5 bases). This CDR3 spans 14 amino acids. Trimming removed 3 bases at V and 3 bases at J, with 12 bases between. The germline V gene encodes CDR1 SGHVS and CDR2 FNYEAQ. The CDR3 spells CASSLEAEIYEQYF. CDR3 bases: TGTGCCAGCAGCTTGGAGGCCGAAATCTACGAGCAGTACTTC.

The chain has TRBV19 and TRBJ2-1; 11 nucleotides line up with TRBD2. Germline values: CDR1 LNHDA, CDR2 SQIVND (reference sequence). The CDR3 length is 17 residues. Trimming at V came to 5 bases and at J to 4 bases, leaving 10 bases not matched to a gene. CDR3 region: CASSSLTSGIRYNEQFF. CDR3 bases: TGTGCCAGTAGTTCCCTGACTAGCGGGATAAGATACAATGAGCAGTTCTTC.

The CDR3 nucleotides are TGTGCCAGCAGCTGGGCCTCTGGGTACGAGCAGTACTTC. Translation gives CASSWASGYEQYF. The chain links TRBV11-3 to TRBJ2-7; D unresolved. Germline CDR1 SGHNT, CDR2 YENEEA. Trimming shortened V by 4 bases and J by 4 bases, and 11 bases separated the two germline ends. This CDR3 contains 13 residues.